The rows below give T cell receptor beta chains drawn from one sample of a study of cytomegalovirus exposure and HLA in healthy donors. Only in-frame clones appear in the TCRdb table, and some are missing; sequencing was by immunoSEQ multiplex PCR. The top ten hold about 7% of the sample, which has over 150,000 clones, approximately 80% seen once. Source material: PBMCs. All receptors derive from a man aged 25-45 years in good health and CMV-seropositive. Both conserved end residues are part of each CDR3. Each record gives: J gene, D gene, clone size, V gene, CDR3 DNA, CDR3 protein. The D gene is left open where the match is weak. Rows may omit the clone size; those that give it use once, few, many or a size class.

TRBJ2-2 | TRBD2 | NA | TRBV19 | TGTGCCAGTAGCGGGACTAGCGGGAGTAGATCCGGGGAGCTGTTTTTT | CASSGTSGSRSGELFF
TRBJ2-3 | NA | NA | TRBV6-6 | TGTGCCAGCAACCCACCACGGGGGTTGGGTTCAGATACGCAGTATTTT | CASNPPRGLGSDTQYF
TRBJ2-3 | NA | NA | TRBV6-1 | TGTGCCAGCAGCGGGGAACTTAGTGGGCCAGATACGCAGTATTTT | CASSGELSGPDTQYF
TRBJ1-1 | NA | NA | TRBV2 | TGTGCCAGCAGTGAGGGCGGGGAGAACACTGAAGCTTTCTTT | CASSEGGENTEAFF
TRBJ2-7 | NA | NA | TRBV1 | TGCACCAGCAGCCCTCGCGGTTGGAGCTCCTACGAGCAGTACTTC | CTSSPRGWSSYEQYF
TRBJ2-6 | TRBD2 | few | TRBV4-3 | TGCGCCAGCAGCCGGGGTAATAGCGGGGGGGCTGCTGGGGCCAACGTCCTGACTTTC | CASSRGNSGGAAGANVLTF
TRBJ2-1 | NA | NA | TRBV7-8 | TGTGCCAGCAGCCAGATCCAGACGGGAGCGCGGAATGAGCAGTTCTTC | CASSQIQTGARNEQFF
TRBJ1-1 | TRBD1 | once | TRBV30 | TGTGCCTGGTCCCGGGACAGAGGCACTGAAGCTTTCTTT | CAWSRDRGTEAFF
TRBJ2-7 | NA | NA | TRBV5-6 | TGTGCCAGCAGCCTACGAGACTTCTACGAGCAGTACTTC | CASSLRDFYEQYF
TRBJ1-2 | NA | few | TRBV9 | TGTGCCAGCACCTATCGCACAGGCGATGGCTACACCTTC | CASTYRTGDGYTF
TRBJ2-5 | TRBD1 | NA | TRBV15 | TGTGCCACCAGCACCTTTTCTCGCGCGACAGGGAACCAGTACTTC | CATSTFSRATGNQYF
TRBJ1-5 | NA | once | TRBV15 | TGTGCCACCAGCAGGGCACCAAATCAGCCCCAGCATTTT | CATSRAPNQPQHF
TRBJ1-2 | NA | few | TRBV4-1 | TGCGCCAGCAGCCAAGACTCCGGGGTCGGCTATGGCTACACCTTC | CASSQDSGVGYGYTF
TRBJ1-3 | TRBD1 | NA | TRBV28 | TGTGCCAGCAGTTTATCCGTAGGGACAGCTGGAAACACCATATATTTT | CASSLSVGTAGNTIYF
TRBJ2-1 | NA | NA | TRBV6-1 | TGCGGCTCCGGGGGAGTAGTCGCCAGCAATGAGCAGTTCTTC | CGSGGVVASNEQFF
TRBJ2-1 | TRBD2 | NA | TRBV2 | TGTGCCACTGCTCTAGCGGGGGGTCCCTACAATGAGCAGTTCTTC | CATALAGGPYNEQFF
TRBJ2-7 | NA | few | TRBV5-8 | TGTGCCAGCAGCTGGACAGTAACCTACGAGCAGTACTTC | CASSWTVTYEQYF